This is a list of T cell receptor beta chains from one sample in a study of blood T cell repertoires in COVID-19. Repertoires were generated with immunoSEQ multiplex PCR, while TCRdb's copy carries only in-frame clones and drops some. The data contain roughly 99,000 clones, under 95% of them seen just once; the ten biggest clones take up more than 0.9%. The sequencing sample was made of peripheral blood. These receptors came from a woman in her twenties or thirties with acute or convalescent COVID-19. Each CDR3 is given with its conserved first and last residue. D genes are given only for firm matches.

d_gene	len	v_gene	CDR3aa
TRBD1	16	TRBV29-1	CSVEAPGTGGAFGYTF
TRBD2	14	TRBV5-1	CASSLQSGAYEQYF
TRBD2	16	TRBV19	CASSTGTSGNTGELFF
TRBD1	12	TRBV24-1	CATRGQGPEAFF
-	13	TRBV19	CASRAGGETEAFF
TRBD2	18	TRBV10-2	CASSARPSGSKSYNEQFF
-	15	TRBV27	CASSLVGGRYSPLHF
-	16	TRBV24-1	CATSDPGYLNYNEQFF
TRBD2	15	TRBV29-1	CSVVLAGGSSYEQYF
TRBD2	15	TRBV6-6	CASSGLAGAQETQYF
TRBD2	16	TRBV7-9	CASSLALRGARETQYF
TRBD2	13	TRBV9	CASSVRGAGELFF
-	16	TRBV7-8	CASSLEARLISYEQYF
-	14	TRBV11-3	CASSFSSNTGELFF
TRBD1	16	TRBV9	CASSPIPGQANEKLFF
-	12	TRBV6-2/TRBV6-3	CASSLTAYEQYF
TRBD1	15	TRBV5-8	CASSGPNRGYTEAFF
-	16	TRBV6-4	CASSSIPGGGAGELFF
-	16	TRBV28	CASSPLADGENQPQHF
TRBD1	16	TRBV7-8	CASSQETGARNTEAFF
TRBD1	15	TRBV5-4	CASSWGTGAPYEQYF
TRBD1	16	TRBV2	CASKGQGAPLNYGYTF
-	13	TRBV30	CAGNDRNTGELFF
TRBD1	17	TRBV10-2	CASSVTNTGTGLYEQYF
TRBD2	19	TRBV6-2/TRBV6-3	CASSYGRGKGGLDTHTQYF
-	15	TRBV3-1/TRBV3-2	CASSQAVSGQETQYF
TRBD1	15	TRBV30	CAWGQGLESGNTIYF
-	14	TRBV28	CASSFGGLDNEQFF
-	11	TRBV5-4	CASSQQETQYF
-	14	TRBV24-1	CATSGGGAGETQYF
-	17	TRBV27	CASSLMRSYPGIGEQYF
-	12	TRBV6-5	CASGTQKYEQYF
TRBD2	16	TRBV10-1	CASTPGRGGGTDTQYF
TRBD2	14	TRBV5-8	CASSLTLAAGELFF
TRBD1	18	TRBV29-1	CSVVSYADRGRTYNEQFF
-	13	TRBV24-1	CATSDLLTGEQFF
-	17	TRBV27	CASSSYDLAGAIREQYF
TRBD1	14	TRBV19	CASNPGQPNEKLFF
-	15	TRBV7-2	CASSLYGQTQETQYF
TRBD1	18	TRBV6-2/TRBV6-3	CASSSTSGGVLPYNEQFF
-	14	TRBV6-5	CASRLRRGNQPQHF